This T cell receptor (beta chain) stems from a study of T cells in localized non-small cell lung cancer. A remark on this clone: What it binds is unknown.

Method: immunoSEQ multiplex PCR; TCRdb's copy keeps in-frame clones and lacks some. The sample holds 8,500 to 13,000 clones; around half are singletons and the top ten take around 4%. Study conclusions and caveats: It remains possible that heterogeneity exists, since only one tumor region was sequenced.

CDR3 length equals 15 residues. With 0 bases removed from V and 3 bases from J, the gap between germline ends came to 11 bases. Germline V gene lookup returns CDR1 ENHRY and CDR2 SYGVKD. Sequencing was performed on lymph node tissue, taken before any cancer treatment. The origin of this receptor is a woman aged 35 to 70 with stage II squamous cell lung carcinoma. The gene calls are TRBV10-3 and TRBJ2-5; D is uncertain. The CDR3 here is CAISESLQPEETQYF. CDR3 sequence (DNA): TGTGCCATCAGTGAGTCCTTACAGCCGGAAGAGACCCAGTACTTC.